This is a list of T cell receptor beta chains from one sample in a study of siplizumab effects on memory and regulatory T cells. This table comes from immunoSEQ multiplex PCR, and its TCRdb copy is limited to in-frame clones, with some not included. The table records 65,000 to 85,000 clones, 93% of them present only once. What was sequenced was CD8+ T cells sorted from blood. These receptors all stem from a human donor in good health. Each CDR3 is given with its conserved first and last residue. The D gene is left open where the match is weak. Expanded clones are given a class, and other clones once, few, many or no size at all.

len,j_gene,v_gene,abundance,d_gene,CDR3aa,CDR3nt
13,TRBJ1-5,TRBV12-5,once,-,CASGLPPGQPQHF,TGTGCTAGTGGTCTCCCGCCGGGACAGCCCCAGCATTTT
15,TRBJ2-1,TRBV6-5,medium-sized,TRBD2,CASSSSGGEYNEQFF,TGTGCCAGCAGCTCTAGCGGGGGCGAATACAATGAGCAGTTCTTC
15,TRBJ2-1,TRBV4-1,-,-,CASSQEDSIYNEQFF,TGCGCCAGCAGCCAAGAGGACAGTATCTACAATGAGCAGTTCTTC
15,TRBJ2-6,TRBV29-1,-,-,CSVPGPNTGANVLTF,TGCAGCGTCCCGGGACCCAACACTGGGGCCAACGTCCTGACTTTC
13,TRBJ2-7,TRBV5-6,-,-,CASSLAAADEQYF,TGTGCCAGCAGCTTGGCGGCCGCTGACGAGCAGTACTTC
12,TRBJ2-1,TRBV9,-,-,CASSESLNEQFF,TGTGCCAGCAGCGAGAGTCTCAATGAGCAGTTCTTC
13,TRBJ1-2,TRBV27,-,TRBD1,CASRLTGDYGYTF,TGTGCCAGCAGGCTGACAGGGGACTATGGCTACACCTTC
13,TRBJ1-1,TRBV27,-,-,CASSPGAPTEAFF,TGTGCCAGCAGCCCCGGGGCCCCCACTGAAGCTTTCTTT
18,TRBJ2-3,TRBV11-2,-,-,CASSLVGRTGTHTDTQYF,TGTGCCAGCAGCTTAGTGGGCAGAACCGGGACCCACACAGATACGCAGTATTTT
13,TRBJ2-7,TRBV2,-,TRBD1,CASSPGQGGEQYF,TGTGCCAGCAGTCCGGGACAGGGTGGCGAGCAGTACTTC
14,TRBJ2-7,TRBV27,-,TRBD1,CASGVPGQSYEQYF,TGTGCCAGCGGGGTCCCGGGACAGAGCTACGAGCAGTACTTC
13,TRBJ1-2,TRBV13,-,-,CASSSTANYGYTF,TGTGCCAGCAGCTCGACGGCTAACTATGGCTACACCTTC
13,TRBJ2-3,TRBV14,-,-,CASSQDMGYTQYF,TGTGCCAGCAGCCAAGACATGGGCTATACGCAGTATTTT
16,TRBJ2-3,TRBV6-4,few,TRBD2,CASSDSAGGHTDTQYF,TGTGCCAGCAGTGACTCGGCGGGGGGCCACACAGATACGCAGTATTTT
12,TRBJ2-7,TRBV19,-,-,CASTGSSYEQYF,TGTGCCAGTACAGGGAGCTCCTACGAGCAGTACTTC
14,TRBJ2-1,TRBV10-1,-,-,CASSRETDYNEQFF,TGCGCCAGCAGCAGGGAGACCGACTACAATGAGCAGTTCTTC